Listed below are T cell receptor beta chains from one sample, sequenced in a study of cytomegalovirus exposure and HLA in healthy donors. Profiling relied on immunoSEQ multiplex PCR, and the TCRdb table lists in-frame clones only, not all of them. This sample has 130,000 to 150,000 clones; less than 90% occur once, and the top ten carry just under 3%. Sequencing was carried out using PBMCs. The receptor source for this set is a man younger than 35 in good health and CMV-seronegative. The CDR3 runs from the conserved cysteine through the conserved F or W. Each record gives: D gene, V gene, clone size, J gene, CDR3 protein, CDR3 DNA. The D gene is left open where the match is weak. Clone size is shown for a subset of rows, as once, few, many or a class of expanded clone.

D: -
V: TRBV9
size: -
J: TRBJ1-2
CDR3: CASSVVDTISGYTF
DNA: TGTGCCAGCAGCGTAGTAGACACCATAAGTGGCTACACCTTC

D: TRBD2
V: TRBV6-5
size: -
J: TRBJ2-5
CDR3: CASSYEGAGETQYF
DNA: TGTGCCAGCAGTTACGAAGGAGCGGGGGAGACCCAGTACTTC

D: -
V: TRBV5-1
size: -
J: TRBJ2-5
CDR3: CASSLSGGGHPQETQYF
DNA: TGCGCCAGCAGCTTGTCCGGCGGGGGCCACCCCCAAGAGACCCAGTACTTC

D: -
V: TRBV2
size: -
J: TRBJ1-1
CDR3: CASSEWGGQRIEAFF
DNA: TGTGCCAGCAGTGAATGGGGGGGGCAGCGGATTGAAGCTTTCTTT

D: TRBD1
V: TRBV7-9
size: -
J: TRBJ2-7
CDR3: CASSTTGYSYEQYF
DNA: TGTGCCAGCAGTACGACAGGGTACAGCTACGAGCAGTACTTC

D: -
V: TRBV18
size: -
J: TRBJ2-1
CDR3: CASSPAGPGNEQFF
DNA: TGTGCCAGCTCACCAGCAGGGCCCGGCAATGAGCAGTTCTTC

D: TRBD1
V: TRBV7-9
size: -
J: TRBJ2-2
CDR3: CASSSIQGSGELFF
DNA: TGTGCCAGCAGCTCTATACAGGGGTCCGGGGAGCTGTTTTTT

D: TRBD2
V: TRBV18
size: -
J: TRBJ2-7
CDR3: CASSPPGTHGGYEQYF
DNA: TGTGCCAGCTCACCACCGGGAACTCACGGGGGGTACGAGCAGTACTTC

D: -
V: TRBV2
size: -
J: TRBJ1-2
CDR3: CAIKQAPQLNYGYTF
DNA: TGTGCCATCAAACAGGCCCCGCAGCTTAACTATGGCTACACCTTC

D: -
V: TRBV7-9
size: -
J: TRBJ1-3
CDR3: CASSIGGAGNTIYF
DNA: TGTGCCAGCAGCATTGGCGGGGCTGGAAACACCATATATTTT

D: TRBD2
V: TRBV6-5
size: -
J: TRBJ2-3
CDR3: CASKPGLANTDTQYF
DNA: TGTGCCAGCAAACCGGGACTAGCCAACACAGATACGCAGTATTTT

D: -
V: TRBV12-5
size: -
J: TRBJ1-2
CDR3: CASGLGSLDYGYTF
DNA: TGTGCTAGTGGTTTGGGGTCACTCGATTATGGCTACACCTTC

D: TRBD2
V: TRBV4-1
size: -
J: TRBJ2-3
CDR3: CASSQEWVSGGAGDTQYF
DNA: TGCGCCAGCAGCCAAGAATGGGTCAGCGGGGGGGCCGGAGATACGCAGTATTTT

D: -
V: TRBV10-3
size: -
J: TRBJ2-5
CDR3: CAISGGPGSAETQYF
DNA: TGTGCCATCAGTGGGGGTCCGGGGTCGGCAGAGACCCAGTACTTC

D: -
V: TRBV7-9
size: once
J: TRBJ1-3
CDR3: CASNLRGISGNTIYF
DNA: TGTGCCAGCAACCTTCGGGGGATCTCTGGAAACACCATATATTTT

D: TRBD2
V: TRBV27
size: -
J: TRBJ2-1
CDR3: CASNSGTSGINEQFF
DNA: TGTGCCAGCAACTCCGGGACTAGCGGGATCAATGAGCAGTTCTTC

D: TRBD2
V: TRBV4-3
size: -
J: TRBJ2-1
CDR3: CASSPHTGGTPYNEQFF
DNA: TGCGCCAGCAGCCCTCATACGGGAGGGACCCCTTACAATGAGCAGTTCTTC

D: TRBD2
V: TRBV19
size: -
J: TRBJ2-1
CDR3: CASSTSGGRTYNEQFF
DNA: TGTGCCAGTAGTACCTCCGGCGGGAGAACCTACAATGAGCAGTTCTTC

D: TRBD1
V: TRBV18
size: -
J: TRBJ1-2
CDR3: CASSPGQGANYGYTF
DNA: TGTGCCAGCTCACCAGGACAGGGAGCAAACTATGGCTACACCTTC

D: -
V: TRBV4-3
size: -
J: TRBJ2-5
CDR3: CASSQAGFETQYF
DNA: TGCGCCAGCAGCCAAGCAGGGTTCGAGACCCAGTACTTC

D: -
V: TRBV4-1
size: -
J: TRBJ2-7
CDR3: CASSQDQTRQYF
DNA: TGCGCCAGCAGCCAAGATCAGACTAGACAGTACTTC

D: -
V: TRBV9
size: -
J: TRBJ2-7
CDR3: CASSVFSGWGNEQYF
DNA: TGTGCCAGCAGCGTCTTTAGCGGCTGGGGGAACGAGCAGTACTTC

D: -
V: TRBV9
size: -
J: TRBJ1-5
CDR3: CASSPDDRYGQPQHF
DNA: TGTGCCAGCAGCCCCGACGATAGGTACGGGCAGCCCCAGCATTTT

D: -
V: TRBV27
size: few
J: TRBJ2-5
CDR3: CASRGALGKYQETQYF
DNA: TGTGCCAGCAGGGGGGCGCTAGGGAAGTACCAAGAGACCCAGTACTTC

D: -
V: TRBV7-2
size: -
J: TRBJ2-1
CDR3: CASSSNSYNEQFF
DNA: TGTGCCAGCAGCTCAAACTCCTACAATGAGCAGTTCTTC

D: -
V: TRBV2
size: -
J: TRBJ1-1
CDR3: CASRPEGTGEAFF
DNA: TGTGCCAGCAGACCCGAGGGAACGGGAGAAGCTTTCTTT

D: TRBD2
V: TRBV25-1
size: -
J: TRBJ2-1
CDR3: CASSALLRAGPYNEQFF
DNA: TGTGCCAGCAGCGCCCTCCTCCGAGCGGGGCCCTACAATGAGCAGTTCTTC